This T cell receptor beta chain was found in a study of blood T cell repertoires in COVID-19. For the study at large: The samples span acute and convalescent COVID-19 from the United States, Italy and Spain. T cells, B-cell-depleted T cells, or PBMCs provided the cDNA or gDNA that served as material.

V was shortened by 4 bases and J by 0 bases, with 11 bases between the two germline ends. The germline CDR1 and CDR2 sequences are SGHTS and YDEGEE. The CDR3 is 16 residues long. Original handling: By means of reference gene primer amplification, nucleated cell counts were estimated. Measured with immunoSEQ multiplex PCR; TCRdb has only the in-frame clones, and not every one. The V and J calls and clone size were taken over from that table, and D and trimming were inferred from the DNA. The sample records about 190,000 clones, more than 70% being singletons. The receptor was derived from a man aged 45 to 65 with active or convalescent COVID-19. The V gene is TRBV5-8, the J gene TRBJ1-6; possibly TRBD1 for D (6 bases). What was sequenced was peripheral blood. CDR3 sequence: CASSPDRSSYNSPLHF. Here the CDR3 DNA reads TGTGCCAGCAGCCCGGACAGAAGCTCCTATAATTCACCCCTCCACTTT.